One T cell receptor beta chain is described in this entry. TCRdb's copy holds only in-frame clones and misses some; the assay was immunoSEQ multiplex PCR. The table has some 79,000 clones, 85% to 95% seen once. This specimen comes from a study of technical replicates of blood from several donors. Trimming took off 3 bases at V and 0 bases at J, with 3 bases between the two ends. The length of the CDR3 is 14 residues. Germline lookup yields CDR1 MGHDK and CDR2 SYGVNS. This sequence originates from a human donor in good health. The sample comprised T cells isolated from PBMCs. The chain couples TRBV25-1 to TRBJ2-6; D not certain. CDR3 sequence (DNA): TGTGCCAGCAGTGATTACTCTGGGGCCAACGTCCTGACTTTC. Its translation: CASSDYSGANVLTF.